This entry lists 13 T cell receptor beta chains sequenced from one sample in a study of T cells in Graves' hyperthyroidism and ophthalmopathy. Using RNA transcripts as the source, TCR beta CDR3 regions were amplified. A first-round RT-PCR of the TCR CDR3 used the HTBI primer set. One entry per CDR3 protein, called by TCRdb with MiXCR from the multiplex PCR reads. Here the sample spans 640,000 or so distinct CDR3 sequences, approximately 15% being singletons. The specimen sequenced was blood. Source of these receptors: a woman younger than 30 with Graves' ophthalmopathy.

This clonotype was seen repeatedly, ten times or more. V and J are TRBV2 and TRBJ2-3; 7 bases match TRBD2. The CDR3 runs to 14 residues. Germline V gene lookup returns CDR1 SNHLY and CDR2 FYNNEI. J gave up 6 bases and V 8 bases, and 11 bases lay outside the gene matches. CDR3 sequence (DNA): TGTGCCAGCGCAACCACCGGGACTACCGATACGCAGTATTTT. This codes for CASATTGTTDTQYF.

This clonotype appeared many times. This sequence joins TRBV6-2 or TRBV6-3 and TRBJ2-7; the D gene is possibly TRBD2 (6 bases). The CDR3 runs 14 residues. Germline CDR1 reads MNHEY; CDR2 reads SVGEGT. Trimming left V 2 bases short and J 0 bases short, with 8 bases between. The CDR3 DNA follows: TGTGCCAGCAGTTACATGGGAGGCTCCTACGAGCAGTACTTC. Encoded protein: CASSYMGGSYEQYF.

This clonotype was detected many times. The genes are TRBV11-3 and TRBJ2-3; TRBD1 is a possible D gene (6 bases). CDR3 length: 14 amino acids. Germline CDR1 SGHNT, CDR2 YENEEA. Trimming shortened V by 5 bases and J by 0 bases, and 9 bases separated the two germline ends. CDR3 DNA sequence: TGTGCCAGCAGCCCTGGACAGAGCACAGATACGCAGTATTTT. This sequence encodes CASSPGQSTDTQYF.

This chain uses TRBV7-9 with TRBJ2-5; 8 bases are a match to TRBD2. With V trimmed by 1 base and J by 4 bases, 20 bases remained unmatched. The CDR3 runs 20 residues. Germline CDR1 and CDR2: SEHNR and FQNEAQ (reference sequence). The CDR3 is CASSLEGRVSGKSVRETQYF. DNA of the CDR3: TGTGCCAGCAGCTTAGAAGGTCGGGTTAGCGGGAAGTCGGTCAGAGAGACCCAGTACTTC.

This clonotype was recorded a few times. At one end, the junction sequence differs from germline, possibly due to a read error. The chain is built from TRBV6-6 and TRBJ1-4; weak D call: TRBD1 (6 bases). CDR1 and CDR2 (germline): MNHNY, SVGAGI (reference sequence). The CDR3 runs to 14 residues. DNA for the CDR3: TGTGCCAGCAGTTGGGGGGGCACTAGTGAAAAACTGTTTTTT. Translated: CASSWGGTSEKLFF.

The V and J genes are TRBV19 and TRBJ2-1; 7 nucleotides line up with TRBD2. The J segment lost 6 bases and the V segment lost 8 bases, leaving 7 bases of the junction unmatched. This CDR3 is built from 13 residues. Germline values: CDR1 LNHDA, CDR2 SQIVND (reference sequence). The CDR3 DNA follows: TGTGCCAGTTGCGCGACTAGCTCCAATGAGCAGTTCTTC. Translation gives CASCATSSNEQFF.

The table lists this clonotype with a few counts. This chain uses TRBV9 with TRBJ2-3; D call uncertain. This CDR3 has 15 residues. Per germline, CDR1 SGDLS and CDR2 YYNGEE. V was shortened by 0 bases and J by 4 bases, with 12 bases between the two germline ends. The CDR3 bases are TGTGCCAGCAGCGTAGACCCCATGGTGGCAGATACGCAGTATTTT. Translated: CASSVDPMVADTQYF.

This clonotype was picked up a small number of times. The J gene is TRBJ2-7, the V gene TRBV19; D is unclear. V was shortened by 6 bases and J by 0 bases, with 9 bases between the two germline ends. The V gene's germline CDR1 is LNHDA and CDR2 SQIVND (reference sequence). There are 13 residues in the CDR3. CDR3 sequence: CASRIGSSYEQYF. The CDR3 DNA sequence: TGTGCCAGTAGAATTGGCAGCTCCTACGAGCAGTACTTC. The full variable domain, completed using reference TRBV19 and TRBJ2-7, is DGGITQSPKYLFRKEGQNVTLSCEQNLNHDAMYWYRQDPGQGLRLIYYSQIVNDFQKGDIAEGYSVSREKKESFPLTVTSAQKNPTAFYLCASRIGSSYEQYFGPGTRLTVT.

This clonotype was observed a few times. The gene calls are TRBV24-1 and TRBJ2-1, with TRBD2 matching over 8 bases. This CDR3 region has 14 residues. V gave up 7 bases and J gave up 8 bases; unmatched junction bases: 9. CDR1 and CDR2 from the germline V gene are KGHDR and SFDVKD. This CDR3 is CATSLSGSSDEQFF. Written as DNA, the CDR3 is TGTGCCACCAGCCTAAGCGGGAGTTCAGATGAGCAGTTCTTC.

A note on this clonotype: This may stem from a read error, because a much larger clone lies one nucleotide away. The chain couples TRBV24-1 to TRBJ2-7; 9 nucleotides match TRBD2. Germline lookup yields CDR1 KGHDR and CDR2 SFDVKD. This CDR3 comprises 15 residues. The ends lost 3 bases at V and 6 bases at J; junction bases unmatched: 8. The CDR3 DNA reads TGTGCCACCAGTGATCCGACTAGCGGATACTGCGAGCAGTACTTC. Amino acids: CATSDPTSGYCEQYF.

This clonotype was recorded many times. The chain is built from TRBV15 and TRBJ2-2, with TRBD2 identical over 13 bases. The trim removed 3 bases at V and 4 bases at J, leaving 8 bases unmatched. Germline-derived CDR1 and CDR2 are LNHNV and YYDKDF (reference sequence). This CDR3 has 18 residues. This chain's CDR3 is CATSRDRTSGRGTGELFF. The CDR3 bases are TGTGCCACCAGCAGGGATAGGACTAGCGGGAGAGGCACCGGGGAGCTGTTTTTT.

This clonotype was seen at least ten times. The rearrangement uses TRBV28 and TRBJ2-5; possible D gene TRBD2, 6 bases. This CDR3 is 14 amino acids long. Trimming removed 3 bases at V and 5 bases at J, with 13 bases between. CDR1 and CDR2 from the germline V gene are MDHEN and SYDVKM. Here the CDR3 reads CASSFRRGRETQYF. The CDR3 nucleotides are TGTGCCAGCAGTTTCAGGCGGGGCCGTGAGACCCAGTACTTC.

This clonotype was recorded many times. In DNA, the CDR3 is TGTGCCAGCAGCTTCGGACTAGCGGAAGGGGGCTACGAGCAGTACTTC. Its protein is CASSFGLAEGGYEQYF. The chain carries TRBV11-2 and TRBJ2-7, with TRBD2 matching over 10 bases. V was pared by 3 bases and J by 3 bases, with 8 bases of the junction left unmatched. The CDR3 length is 16 residues. Germline CDR1 and CDR2: SGHAT and FQNNGV.